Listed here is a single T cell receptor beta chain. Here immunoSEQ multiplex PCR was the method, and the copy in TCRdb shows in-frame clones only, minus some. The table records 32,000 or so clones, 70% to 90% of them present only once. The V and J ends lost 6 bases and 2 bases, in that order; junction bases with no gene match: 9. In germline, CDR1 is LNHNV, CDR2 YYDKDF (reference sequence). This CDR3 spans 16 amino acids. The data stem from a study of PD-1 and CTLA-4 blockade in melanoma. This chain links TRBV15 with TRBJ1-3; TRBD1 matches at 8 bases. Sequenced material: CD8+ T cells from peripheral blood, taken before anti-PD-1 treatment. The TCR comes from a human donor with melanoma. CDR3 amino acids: CATRINQGAAGNTIYF. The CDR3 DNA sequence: TGTGCCACCAGAATTAACCAGGGGGCGGCTGGAAACACCATATATTTT. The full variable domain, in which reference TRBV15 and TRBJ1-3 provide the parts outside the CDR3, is DAMVIQNPRYQVTQFGKPVTLSCSQTLNHNVMYWYQQKSSQAPKLLFHYYDKDFNNEADTPDNFQSRRPNTSFCFLDIRSPGLGDTAMYLCATRINQGAAGNTIYFGEGSWLTVV.